The rows below give T cell receptor beta chains drawn from one sample of a study of T-cell memory formation after mild COVID-19. Using its own MiXCR run on the 5' RACE reads, TCRdb lists one record per CDR3 protein. The table records more than 150,000 distinct CDR3 sequences, around a fifth of them present only once. Material for sequencing was PBMCs or a T cell subset sorted from them (not recorded which). The receptors stem from an adult woman who had mild COVID-19 (a few samples of this study predate the infection). Cell type and time point are not known. Each CDR3 is given with its conserved first and last residue. Fields, in order: D gene, V gene, J gene, clone size, CDR3 protein, CDR3 DNA. The D gene is left open where the match is weak. Expanded clones are given a class, and other clones once, few, many or no size at all.

>TRBD2|TRBV2|TRBJ2-1|.
CASTVSGGSYNEQFF
TGTGCCAGCACCGTTAGCGGGGGTTCCTACAATGAGCAGTTCTTC
>.|TRBV6-2/TRBV6-3|TRBJ2-7|.
CASSYSTDRTPYEQYF
TGTGCCAGCAGTTACTCCACAGACCGAACTCCCTACGAGCAGTACTTC
>TRBD1|TRBV5-1|TRBJ1-2|.
CASSSKGAANNYGYTF
TGCGCCAGCAGCTCTAAGGGGGCAGCAAACAACTATGGCTACACCTTC
>.|TRBV12-3/TRBV12-4|TRBJ1-1|few
CASSSTLRKEAFF
TGTGCCAGCAGTTCCACACTACGGAAAGAAGCTTTCTTT
>.|TRBV6-2/TRBV6-3|TRBJ2-7|.
CASSYWRDSVYEQYF
TGTGCCAGCAGTTACTGGAGGGATTCCGTCTACGAGCAGTACTTC
>.|TRBV5-1|TRBJ1-4|.
CASSLAVLDEKLFF
TGCGCCAGCAGCTTGGCGGTTTTGGATGAAAAACTGTTTTTT
>.|TRBV28|TRBJ2-3|.
CASSFTDSFDTQYF
TGTGCCAGCAGTTTTACAGACTCTTTCGATACGCAGTATTTT
>TRBD2|TRBV4-1|TRBJ2-3|.
CASSRRVAGGADTQYF
TGCGCCAGCAGCCGAAGGGTAGCGGGGGGAGCAGATACGCAGTATTTT
>.|TRBV13|TRBJ2-1|few
CASSLIGYNEQFF
TGTGCCAGCAGCTTAATTGGGTACAATGAGCAGTTCTTC
>.|TRBV6-2/TRBV6-3|TRBJ1-5|.
CASSYSMRDTEYSNQPQHF
TGTGCCAGCAGTTACTCCATGAGGGACACTGAGTATAGCAATCAGCCCCAGCATTTT
>.|TRBV2|TRBJ2-7|.
CASSEAARAPEQYF
TGTGCCAGCAGTGAAGCGGCGAGGGCACCCGAGCAGTACTTC
>.|TRBV7-9|TRBJ1-1|few
CASSFGMNTEAFF
TGTGCCAGCAGCTTCGGGATGAACACTGAAGCTTTCTTT
>TRBD2|TRBV4-3|TRBJ2-1|.
CASSQMGLAGFNNEQFF
TGCGCCAGCAGCCAAATGGGACTAGCGGGTTTCAACAATGAGCAGTTCTTC
>.|TRBV9|TRBJ1-2|few
CASSVSSALYGYTF
TGTGCCAGCAGCGTATCGTCGGCCCTCTATGGCTACACCTTC
>.|TRBV5-1|TRBJ2-7|few
CASSTGTQVYEQYF
TGCGCCAGCAGCACAGGTACACAGGTTTACGAGCAGTACTTC
>.|TRBV5-6|TRBJ2-1|few
CASSLTPNEQFF
TGTGCCAGCAGCTTAACCCCTAATGAGCAGTTCTTC
>.|TRBV25-1|TRBJ2-1|few
CASSELGTTTLF
TGTGCCAGCAGTGAATTAGGGACCACGACGCTCTTC
>TRBD2|TRBV12-3/TRBV12-4|TRBJ2-1|.
CASSRGTSGEGRDEQFF
TGTGCCAGCAGTCGGGGGACTAGCGGAGAGGGAAGGGATGAGCAGTTCTTC
>.|TRBV5-1|TRBJ2-2|.
CASSPRQGGTGELFF
TGCGCCAGCAGCCCCCGACAGGGAGGCACCGGGGAGCTGTTTTTT
>TRBD1|TRBV24-1|TRBJ2-1|few
CATKGATYNEQFF
TGTGCCACCAAGGGGGCCACCTACAATGAGCAGTTCTTC
>TRBD1|TRBV12-3/TRBV12-4|TRBJ1-1|few
CASSLVGQGSPRWEAFF
TGTGCCAGCAGTTTAGTAGGACAGGGGTCCCCTCGCTGGGAAGCTTTCTTT
>TRBD2|TRBV29-1|TRBJ2-1|.
CSVRRVPSGGSYNEQFF
TGCAGCGTCCGCAGGGTACCTAGCGGTGGCTCCTACAATGAGCAGTTCTTC
>.|TRBV20-1|TRBJ2-1|few
CSADATGGNNEQFF
TGCAGTGCTGATGCGACAGGAGGGAACAATGAGCAGTTCTTC
>TRBD2|TRBV5-6|TRBJ2-7|few
CASSGTSGYEQYF
TGTGCCAGCTCCGGGACTAGCGGCTACGAGCAGTACTTC
>.|TRBV7-9|TRBJ2-7|.
CASSLSADLDEQYF
TGTGCCAGCAGCTTATCGGCAGATCTGGACGAGCAGTACTTC
>TRBD2|TRBV5-1|TRBJ2-1|many
CASSLGSGRTYNEQFF
TGCGCCAGCAGCTTGGGCAGCGGGAGGACCTACAATGAGCAGTTCTTC
>TRBD2|TRBV7-6|TRBJ2-2|few
CASTLPGLAGGELFF
TGTGCCAGCACCCTCCCGGGACTAGCTGGCGGGGAGCTGTTTTTT
>.|TRBV7-9|TRBJ1-2|.
CASSLARGFNYGYTF
TGTGCCAGCAGCTTAGCGCGGGGGTTTAACTATGGCTACACCTTC
>TRBD2|TRBV30|TRBJ2-5|.
CAWTPAGVGETQYF
TGTGCCTGGACCCCAGCGGGGGTAGGGGAGACCCAGTACTTC
>.|TRBV7-3|TRBJ2-3|.
CASSSVAGGTDTQYF
TGTGCCAGCAGCTCTGTGGCCGGGGGCACAGATACGCAGTATTTT
>.|TRBV15|TRBJ1-2|.
CATSRDWGVGDNYGYTF
TGTGCCACCAGCAGAGATTGGGGTGTGGGGGATAACTATGGCTACACCTTC
>.|TRBV5-1|TRBJ1-1|few
CASSLAWENTEAFF
TGCGCCAGCAGCTTGGCCTGGGAGAACACTGAAGCTTTCTTT
>TRBD2|TRBV7-9|TRBJ2-1|few
CASSLVPGLAAFNANEQFF
TGTGCCAGCAGCTTAGTCCCAGGACTAGCGGCATTTAATGCCAATGAGCAGTTCTTC
>.|TRBV7-9|TRBJ2-1|.
CASSPRLGVRAYNEQFF
TGTGCCAGCAGCCCTCGTTTGGGGGTGAGGGCCTACAATGAGCAGTTCTTC
>.|TRBV5-5|TRBJ2-7|.
CASSLYGSSYEQYF
TGTGCCAGCAGCTTGTACGGAAGCTCCTACGAGCAGTACTTC
>.|TRBV25-1|TRBJ2-7|.
CASSTLQGSYEQYF
TGTGCCAGCAGTACTCTCCAGGGCTCCTACGAGCAGTACTTC
>.|TRBV4-3|TRBJ1-1|few
CASSHVGVGNTEAFF
TGCGCCAGCAGCCATGTCGGGGTGGGGAACACTGAAGCTTTCTTT
>.|TRBV5-6|TRBJ2-1|few
CASSLVQESYNEQFF
TGTGCCAGCAGCTTGGTCCAGGAGTCCTACAATGAGCAGTTCTTC
>.|TRBV6-6|TRBJ2-7|few
CASSPSAQKQYF
TGTGCCAGCTCCCCCTCCGCTCAGAAGCAGTACTTC
>TRBD1|TRBV5-4|TRBJ2-3|.
CASSPGTGGLTDTQYF
TGTGCCAGCAGCCCTGGGACAGGGGGGCTCACAGATACGCAGTATTTT
>TRBD2|TRBV9|TRBJ2-1|.
CASAGLAAYNEQFF
TGTGCCAGCGCGGGACTAGCGGCCTACAATGAGCAGTTCTTC
>.|TRBV5-1|TRBJ1-1|few
CASSLRGARNTEAFF
TGCGCCAGCAGCTTGCGGGGGGCGCGGAACACTGAAGCTTTCTTT
>TRBD1|TRBV5-5|TRBJ1-1|.
CATHGQGNIEAFF
TGTGCCACCCATGGACAGGGTAATATTGAAGCTTTCTTT
>TRBD1|TRBV4-3|TRBJ1-6|.
CASSYRQGAMNSPLHF
TGCGCCAGCAGCTATAGACAGGGGGCAATGAATTCACCCCTCCACTTT
>TRBD2|TRBV11-2|TRBJ2-1|few
CASSPSTAAGGFYNEQFF
TGTGCCAGCAGCCCCTCCACCGCGGCGGGAGGGTTTTACAATGAGCAGTTCTTC
>.|TRBV7-2|TRBJ1-2|few
CASSFPGGGALGYGYTF
TGTGCCAGCAGCTTTCCCGGTGGGGGGGCTTTAGGGTATGGCTACACCTTC